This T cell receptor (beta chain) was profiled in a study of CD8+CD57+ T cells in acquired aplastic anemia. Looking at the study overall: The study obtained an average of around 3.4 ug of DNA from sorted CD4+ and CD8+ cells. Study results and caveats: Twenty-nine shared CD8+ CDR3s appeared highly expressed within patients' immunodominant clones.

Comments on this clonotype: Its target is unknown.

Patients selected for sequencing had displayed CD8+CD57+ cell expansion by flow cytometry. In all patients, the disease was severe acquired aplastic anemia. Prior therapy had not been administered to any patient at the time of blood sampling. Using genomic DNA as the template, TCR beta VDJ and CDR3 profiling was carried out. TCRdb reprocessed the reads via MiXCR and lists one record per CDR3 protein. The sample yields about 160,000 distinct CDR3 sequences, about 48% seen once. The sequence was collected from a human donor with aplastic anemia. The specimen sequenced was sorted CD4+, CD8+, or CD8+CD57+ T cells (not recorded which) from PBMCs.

The CDR3 DNA sequence: TGCAGTGCTAGAGGAACGGACAGGTTTAGCAATCAGCCCCAGCATTTT. This codes for CSARGTDRFSNQPQHF. The chain joins TRBV20-1 to TRBJ1-5; TRBD1 matches at 7 bases. The V gene's germline CDR1 is DFQATT and CDR2 SNEGSKA (reference sequence). CDR3 length: 16 residues. Trimming removed 1 base from V and 0 bases from J; junction bases left unmatched: 6.